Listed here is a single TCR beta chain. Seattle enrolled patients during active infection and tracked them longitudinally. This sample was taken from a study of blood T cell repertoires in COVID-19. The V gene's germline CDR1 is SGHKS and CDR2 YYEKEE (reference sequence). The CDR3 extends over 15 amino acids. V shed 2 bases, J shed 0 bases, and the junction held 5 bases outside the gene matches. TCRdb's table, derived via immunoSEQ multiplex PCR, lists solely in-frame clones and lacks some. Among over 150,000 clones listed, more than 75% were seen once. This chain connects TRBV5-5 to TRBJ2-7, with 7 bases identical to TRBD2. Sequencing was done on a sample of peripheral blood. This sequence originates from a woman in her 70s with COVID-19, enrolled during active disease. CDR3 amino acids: CASSFSGVSSYEQYF. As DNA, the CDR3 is TGTGCCAGCAGCTTCAGCGGGGTGAGCTCCTACGAGCAGTACTTC.